One sample yielded the 20 T cell receptor beta chains listed below, sequenced in a study of metastatic and nonmetastatic thyroid tumors (TCRdb year 2020). Before undergoing thyroid surgery, none of the patients had been given any kind of treatment. The method was PCR. This sample was sequenced with an Illumina HiSeq 4000. TCRdb trimmed public reads at Q25 via fastp, called clones via MiXCR and kept in-frame beta chains. In this sample the table shows tens of thousands of clones, roughly 13% of which occur a single time. The top ten constitute nearly 5% of the sample. The sequenced sample was blood. The receptors were gathered from a female donor with papillary thyroid cancer or a benign thyroid nodule (not recorded which). Some clones in this sample may be carry-over from other donors' samples.

This clone was observed at least ten times. The V gene is TRBV7-8, the J gene TRBJ2-5, with D perhaps matching TRBD2 (6 bases). The V end lost 0 bases, the J end lost 5 bases, and 19 bases lay between the germline ends. The germline V gene has CDR1 SGHVS and CDR2 FQNEAQ. The CDR3 spans 17 residues. CDR3 protein: CASSLAQSVRAGETQYF. The CDR3 bases are TGTGCCAGCAGCTTAGCGCAGTCGGTCAGGGCGGGGGAGACCCAGTACTTC.

This clone was detected only once. A single base separates this from a much larger clone, so it may be a read error. Other DNA sequences of this sample code for an identical CDR3. The chain couples TRBV4-1 to TRBJ2-3; TRBD2 aligns across 12 bases. The V gene's germline CDR1 is MGHRA and CDR2 YSYEKL. The CDR3 sequence is 12 residues long. For the CDR3, the DNA is TGCGCCAGCAGCCCTGGCACTAGCGGGAGGTGTTTT. It specifies CASSPGTSGRCF.

By proportion, this clone is medium-sized. The J gene is TRBJ2-2, the V gene TRBV20-1; 10 bases are shared with TRBD2. V gave up 0 bases and J gave up 7 bases; unmatched junction bases: 14. This CDR3 is built from 18 residues. The germline CDR1 and CDR2 sequences are DFQATT and SNEGSKA (reference sequence). The CDR3, as DNA: TGCAGTGCTAGAGATCCCGGCCCTAGCGGGAGTGATGTCGGGGAGCTGTTTTTT. Translated: CSARDPGPSGSDVGELFF.

This clone was observed a handful of times. Because the CDR3 is missing its conserved closing phenylalanine or tryptophan, this is likely a read error. This chain joins TRBV6-1 and TRBJ2-2; a possible D gene is TRBD1 (5 bases). The V gene lost 8 bases and the J gene lost 6 bases, with 16 bases spanning the gap. Germline values: CDR1 MNHNS, CDR2 SASEGT. CDR3 size: 14 residues. CDR3 in DNA: TGTGCCAGCGGGATAGGACAAGGGGCCGGGGAGCTGTTTTCT. Its protein product is CASGIGQGAGELFS.

This clone was seen at least ten times. The chain employs TRBV3-1 and TRBJ2-1; 9 bases line up with TRBD1. V lost 8 bases to trimming and J lost 7 bases; unmatched junction nucleotides: 6. This CDR3 has 13 amino acids. CDR1 is LGHDT and CDR2 is YNNKEL in the germline V gene (reference sequence). The CDR3 here is CASGDRAENEQFF. The CDR3 DNA sequence: TGTGCCAGCGGGGACAGGGCGGAAAATGAGCAGTTCTTC.

This clone was seen repeatedly, ten times or more. The chain carries TRBV12-5 and TRBJ2-3, with 8 bases lining up with TRBD2. CDR1 is LGHNT, CDR2 FRNRAP, per germline. With V trimmed by 0 bases and J by 0 bases, 5 bases remained unmatched. This CDR3 spans 17 amino acids. The CDR3 sequence is CASGLVRASGSTDTQYF. Here the CDR3 DNA reads TGTGCTAGTGGTTTGGTACGGGCTAGCGGGAGCACAGATACGCAGTATTTT.

This clone occurred many times. The chain is built from TRBV5-1 and TRBJ2-1; 7 bases are a match to TRBD2. Trimming removed 0 bases from V and 5 bases from J; junction bases left unmatched: 5. This CDR3 region has 15 residues. Germline CDR1 SGHRS, CDR2 YFSETQ. CDR3 DNA: TGCGCCAGCAGCTTGGGGCTAGCGGTTAACAATGAGCAGTTCTTC. Translated, it gives CASSLGLAVNNEQFF.

In the case of this clone: This may arise from a read error, as a much more abundant clone is one base away. This same CDR3 is encoded by further DNA sequences in the sample. The chain is built from TRBV20-1 and TRBJ1-1; D gene ambiguous. Trimming pared 3 bases from V and 10 bases from J, leaving 12 bases between. CDR1 is DFQATT, CDR2 SNEGSKA, per germline (reference sequence). This CDR3 has 11 amino acids. The CDR3 is CSARDGVAAFF. CDR3 bases: TGCAGTGCTAGGGATGGTGTCGCAGCTTTCTTT.

The chain uses TRBV11-3 and TRBJ2-5; the match to TRBD2 covers 10 bases. This CDR3 region has 16 residues. V lost 3 bases and J lost 4; bases outside the gene matches: 8. CDR1 and CDR2 from the germline V gene are SGHNT and YENEEA. The CDR3 DNA sequence: TGTGCCAGCAGCTTGGTGCTAGCGGGAGCAGTAGAGACCCAGTACTTC. This sequence encodes CASSLVLAGAVETQYF.

The sample holds many counts of this clone. The chain employs TRBV4-3 and TRBJ2-2; D is possibly TRBD2 (5 bases). Trimming pared 0 bases from V and 3 bases from J, leaving 8 bases between. The CDR3 contains 15 residues. Germline CDR1 and CDR2: LGHNA and YSLEER. The CDR3: CASSQESSDTGELFF. The CDR3 nucleotides are TGCGCCAGCAGCCAAGAGAGTAGCGACACCGGGGAGCTGTTTTTT.

This clone was observed many times. V is TRBV7-9 and J is TRBJ2-7; D is ambiguous. This CDR3 region has 13 residues. Germline V gives CDR1 SEHNR, CDR2 FQNEAQ (reference sequence). V was pared by 2 bases and J by 4 bases, with 9 bases between. In nucleotides, the CDR3 is TGTGCCAGCAGCTTAAGCCACGCTTACGAGCAGTACTTC. It yields the protein CASSLSHAYEQYF.

This clone was detected ten times or more. One base away lies a much larger clone, so this may be a sequencing read error. This specimen includes other DNA sequences encoding the same CDR3. This chain joins TRBV28 and TRBJ2-7, with 7 bases aligning to TRBD2. Germline trimming cut 3 bases from V and 5 bases from J; bases unmatched to any gene: 13. The CDR3 extends over 16 amino acids. Germline-derived CDR1 and CDR2 are MDHEN and SYDVKM. This chain's CDR3 is CASSLRMGEGINEQYF. CDR3 sequence (DNA): TGTGCCAGCAGTTTGAGGATGGGGGAGGGTATTAACGAGCAGTACTTC.

In this sample, this clone turned up many times. The J gene is TRBJ2-3, the V gene TRBV28, with 10 bases identical to TRBD2. Germline CDR1 reads MDHEN; CDR2 reads SYDVKM. The V and J ends lost 2 bases and 2 bases, in that order; junction bases with no gene match: 7. The CDR3 has 17 residues. For the CDR3, the DNA is TGTGCCAGCAGTTTACTAGCGGGAGAAGGAAACACAGATACGCAGTATTTT. Translating gives CASSLLAGEGNTDTQYF.

This clone has a handful of counts. The chain combines TRBV28 with TRBJ1-6; D gene unclear. Germline lookup yields CDR1 MDHEN and CDR2 SYDVKM. Deletions cut 4 bases from V and 3 bases from J, with 16 bases between. This CDR3 spans 17 amino acids. This CDR3 is CASSSPGWTGYNSPLHF. CDR3 nucleotides: TGTGCCAGCAGTTCCCCTGGGTGGACTGGCTATAATTCACCCCTCCACTTT.

In its sample, this clone was seen a few times. The chain couples TRBV28 to TRBJ1-5; 8 bases are a match to TRBD1. CDR3 size: 14 residues. The J segment lost 10 bases and the V segment lost 5 bases, leaving 10 bases of the junction unmatched. Germline V lookup: CDR1 MDHEN, CDR2 SYDVKM. The CDR3 coding sequence is TGTGCCAGCAGTCCGCCACAGGGGGTGCGTCCCCAGCATTTT. Its protein product is CASSPPQGVRPQHF.

Many counts were recorded for this clone. The chain uses TRBV20-1 and TRBJ2-2; 9 bases align to TRBD2. The germline V gene has CDR1 DFQATT and CDR2 SNEGSKA (reference sequence). The CDR3 length is 14 residues. V lost 6 bases to trimming and J lost 3 bases; unmatched junction nucleotides: 5. In nucleotides, the CDR3 is TGCAGTGCCCAGACTAGCGGCCACACCGGGGAGCTGTTTTTT. Its protein is CSAQTSGHTGELFF.

This clone was picked up many times. The chain is built from TRBV9 and TRBJ2-1; 16 positions match TRBD2. The CDR3 totals 20 residues. Germline trimming cut 3 bases from V and 1 base from J; bases unmatched to any gene: 10. Germline CDR1 is SGDLS and CDR2 is YYNGEE. The CDR3 DNA reads TGTGCCAGCAGCGCCGCCGGGGGGACTAGCGGGAGGGCATCCTACAATGAGCAGTTCTTC. Protein product: CASSAAGGTSGRASYNEQFF.

There are many counts of this clone. The chain is built from TRBV7-6 and TRBJ2-1; 12 bases map to TRBD2. V lost 5 bases and J lost 7; bases outside the gene matches: 6. CDR3 size: 15 residues. CDR1 SGHVS and CDR2 FNYEAQ come from the germline V gene. Here the CDR3 reads CASSPRLAGANEQFF. In DNA, the CDR3 is TGTGCCAGCAGCCCAAGACTAGCGGGAGCAAATGAGCAGTTCTTC. Variable domain in full (rest from reference TRBV7-6 and TRBJ2-1): GAGVSQSPRYKVTKRGQDVALRCDPISGHVSLYWYRQALGQGPEFLTYFNYEAQQDKSGLPNDRFSAERPEGSISTLTIQRTEQRDSAMYRCASSPRLAGANEQFFGPGTRLTVL.

V usage is TRBV20-1 and J usage is TRBJ2-7; no firm D call. With 3 bases removed from V and 2 bases from J, the gap between germline ends came to 11 bases. Germline V gene lookup returns CDR1 DFQATT and CDR2 SNEGSKA (reference sequence). The CDR3 is 13 residues long. This CDR3 reads CSASFLGTYEQYF. The CDR3 DNA is TGCAGTGCTAGTTTTCTAGGAACCTACGAGCAGTACTTC.

This chain links TRBV27 with TRBJ2-2, with D unclear. Germline CDR1 MNHEY, CDR2 SMNVEV (reference sequence). CDR3 length equals 17 residues. The V gene lost 1 base and the J gene lost 4 bases, with 16 bases spanning the gap. CDR3 coding DNA: TGTGCCAGCAGTTTATTTTTTGCGCCGATGGGCACCGGGGAGCTGTTTTTT. Protein product: CASSLFFAPMGTGELFF.